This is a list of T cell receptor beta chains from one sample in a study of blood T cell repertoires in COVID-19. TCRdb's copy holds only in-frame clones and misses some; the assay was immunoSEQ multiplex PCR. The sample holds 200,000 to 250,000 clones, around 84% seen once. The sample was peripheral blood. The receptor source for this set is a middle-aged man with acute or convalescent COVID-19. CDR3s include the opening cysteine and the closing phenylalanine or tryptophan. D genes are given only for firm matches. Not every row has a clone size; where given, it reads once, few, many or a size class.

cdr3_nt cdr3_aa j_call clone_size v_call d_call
TGTGCCAGCAGCCAAAGGTTCGAGGCTTGGAATTCACCCCTCCACTTT CASSQRFEAWNSPLHF TRBJ1-6 - TRBV7-8 -
TGTGCCAGCAGCCTCGGGACTAGCGGGGGTCAAGAGACCCAGTACTTC CASSLGTSGGQETQYF TRBJ2-5 - TRBV5-4 TRBD2
TGTGCCAGCAGCCCGGGGGTTAGCACAGATACGCAGTATTTT CASSPGVSTDTQYF TRBJ2-3 - TRBV7-3 -
TGTGCCAGCAGCGTAGGAGGCCGGGGGGCTCTCCAAGAGACCCAGTACTTC CASSVGGRGALQETQYF TRBJ2-5 - TRBV9 -
TGCGCCAGTTCTACAGGGGAGAATTCACCCCTCCACTTT CASSTGENSPLHF TRBJ1-6 - TRBV5-1 TRBD1
TGCGCCAGCAGCCAAGTCTATTCCTCCTTCATGAACACTGAAGCTTTCTTT CASSQVYSSFMNTEAFF TRBJ1-1 - TRBV4-1 -
TGCAGTGCTAGTAGAACAGGGGCTGAAGCTTTCTTT CSASRTGAEAFF TRBJ1-1 - TRBV20-1 TRBD1
TGTGCCTCGGACAGGGTTGGAAACACCATATATTTT CASDRVGNTIYF TRBJ1-3 - TRBV30 TRBD1
TGTGCCAGTAGTGAGAAACTAGGGACAGCCAATGAAAAACTGTTTTTT CASSEKLGTANEKLFF TRBJ1-4 - TRBV19 TRBD1
TGTGCCAGCAGCCCCCAGGGTGGCAGGGCGAACACTGAAGCTTTCTTT CASSPQGGRANTEAFF TRBJ1-1 - TRBV7-3 -
TGTGCCAGCAGCAAAGGGCTTACCTTTCACTACGAGCAGTACTTC CASSKGLTFHYEQYF TRBJ2-7 - TRBV21-1 -
TGTGCCAGCACGACTTCACAGGGGGCCTACGAGCAGTACTTC CASTTSQGAYEQYF TRBJ2-7 - TRBV18 TRBD1
TGTGCCAGCAGCTTAGGCCCTGGGGCGGGGTTCCAAGAGACCCAGTACTTC CASSLGPGAGFQETQYF TRBJ2-5 - TRBV7-6 -
TGTGCCAGCATTTTCGGGGGGGGAAACACCATATATTTT CASIFGGGNTIYF TRBJ1-3 - TRBV6-5 -
TGTGCCAGCAGTCCCCGACAGACCTATAGCAATCAGCCCCAGCATTTT CASSPRQTYSNQPQHF TRBJ1-5 few TRBV27 -
TGTGCCACCAGCAGAGATAGGACTAGCTGGGGACAAGAGACCCAGTACTTC CATSRDRTSWGQETQYF TRBJ2-5 once TRBV15 TRBD2
TGTGCCAGCAGCTTAGACCGGGACAGCCCTACAGATACGCAGTATTTT CASSLDRDSPTDTQYF TRBJ2-3 - TRBV11-1 TRBD1
TGTGCCAGCAGTTACTGGGCAGGTAAAGGAGCTTTCTTT CASSYWAGKGAFF TRBJ1-1 - TRBV6-5 -
TGTGCCAGTAGTATACGTTCGGGGTATTGGGGGGGCACTGAAGCTTTCTTT CASSIRSGYWGGTEAFF TRBJ1-1 - TRBV19 -
TGTGCCAGTAGTGGCGGCAGGGGGCCCTATGGCTACACCTTC CASSGGRGPYGYTF TRBJ1-2 - TRBV19 TRBD1
TGTGCCAGTACCGCGGGACAGGCGATCAATCAGCCCCAGCATTTT CASTAGQAINQPQHF TRBJ1-5 - TRBV19 TRBD1
TGTGCCAGCAGCCAGAGGTCACGGGGGAGTTCTAATTCACCCCTCCACTTT CASSQRSRGSSNSPLHF TRBJ1-6 - TRBV7-8 -
TGTGCCAGCAGCGGACAGACGGCCCAAACAAACTATGGCTACACCTTC CASSGQTAQTNYGYTF TRBJ1-2 - TRBV5-6 -
TGTGCCAGTAGTCCGGACAGGGGGCTCGATCAGCCCCAGCATTTT CASSPDRGLDQPQHF TRBJ1-5 - TRBV19 TRBD1
TGTGCCAGCAGTCCCGGACAGCGGGAAAAACTGTTTTTT CASSPGQREKLFF TRBJ1-4 - TRBV12-3/TRBV12-4 -
TGTGCCAGCAGCCAAGAAAAAACGGCAGGGGGACGCGGTCAGCCCCAGCATTTT CASSQEKTAGGRGQPQHF TRBJ1-5 - TRBV4-2 TRBD1
TGTGCCAGCAGGCGACAGGGCTCTGGAAACACCATATATTTT CASRRQGSGNTIYF TRBJ1-3 once TRBV6-1 TRBD1
TGTGCCAGCAGCCCGGGGGGACTAGCGGTCCAAGAGACCCAGTACTTC CASSPGGLAVQETQYF TRBJ2-5 once TRBV6-2/TRBV6-3 TRBD2
TGTGCCAGCAGCTTAGTGTCGGGAAACTATGGCTACACCTTC CASSLVSGNYGYTF TRBJ1-2 - TRBV7-8 -
TGTGCCAGCACGAGCGGGACAGGGATTAAAGCCTATGGCTACACCTTC CASTSGTGIKAYGYTF TRBJ1-2 - TRBV6-6 TRBD1
TGCAGTGCCAGTGTCGGGACACCCAATCAGCCCCAGCATTTT CSASVGTPNQPQHF TRBJ1-5 - TRBV20-1 -